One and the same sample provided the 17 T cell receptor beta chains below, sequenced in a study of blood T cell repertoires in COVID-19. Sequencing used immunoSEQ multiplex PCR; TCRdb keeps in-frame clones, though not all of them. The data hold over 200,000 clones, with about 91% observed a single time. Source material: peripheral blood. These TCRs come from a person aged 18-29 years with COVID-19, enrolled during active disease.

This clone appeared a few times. CDR3 nucleotides: TGTGCCAGCAGCGGGACAGGGTACGAGCAGTACTTC. Protein: CASSGTGYEQYF. The rearrangement links TRBV2 to TRBJ2-7; TRBD1 matches at 9 bases. The trim removed 6 bases at V and 4 bases at J, leaving 1 base unmatched. Germline values: CDR1 SNHLY, CDR2 FYNNEI. The length of the CDR3 is 12 residues.

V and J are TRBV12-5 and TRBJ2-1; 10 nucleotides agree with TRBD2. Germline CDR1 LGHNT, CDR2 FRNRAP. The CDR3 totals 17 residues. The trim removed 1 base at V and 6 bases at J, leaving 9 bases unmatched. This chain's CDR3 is CASGLEVLAGARNEQFF. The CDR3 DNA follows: TGTGCTAGTGGTTTGGAGGTTCTAGCGGGAGCTCGCAATGAGCAGTTCTTC.

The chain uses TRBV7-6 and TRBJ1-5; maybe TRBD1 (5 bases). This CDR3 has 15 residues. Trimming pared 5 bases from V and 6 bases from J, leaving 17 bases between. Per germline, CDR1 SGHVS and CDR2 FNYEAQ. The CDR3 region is CASSLGGGLTQPQHF. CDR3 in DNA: TGTGCCAGCAGCCTTGGGGGGGGTTTAACTCAGCCCCAGCATTTT. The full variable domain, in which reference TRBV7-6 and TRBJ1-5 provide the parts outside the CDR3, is GAGVSQSPRYKVTKRGQDVALRCDPISGHVSLYWYRQALGQGPEFLTYFNYEAQQDKSGLPNDRFSAERPEGSISTLTIQRTEQRDSAMYRCASSLGGGLTQPQHFGDGTRLSIL.

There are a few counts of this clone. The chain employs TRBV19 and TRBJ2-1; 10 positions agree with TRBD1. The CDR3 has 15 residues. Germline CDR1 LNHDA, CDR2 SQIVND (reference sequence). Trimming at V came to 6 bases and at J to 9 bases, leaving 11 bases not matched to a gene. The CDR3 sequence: CASRDETGGVGEQFF. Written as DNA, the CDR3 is TGTGCCAGTAGGGACGAGACAGGGGGCGTGGGTGAGCAGTTCTTC.

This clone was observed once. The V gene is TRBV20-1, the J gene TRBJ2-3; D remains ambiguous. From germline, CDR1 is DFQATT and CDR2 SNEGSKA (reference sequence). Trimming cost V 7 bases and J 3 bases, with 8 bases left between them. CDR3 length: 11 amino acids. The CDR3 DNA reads TGCAGTGGAAGAGCAACAGATACGCAGTATTTT. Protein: CSGRATDTQYF.

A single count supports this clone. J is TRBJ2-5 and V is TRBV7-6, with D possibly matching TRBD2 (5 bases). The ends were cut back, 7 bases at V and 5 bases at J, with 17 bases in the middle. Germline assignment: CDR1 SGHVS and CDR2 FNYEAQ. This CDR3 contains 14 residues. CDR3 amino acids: CASTSTRTVETQYF. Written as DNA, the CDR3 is TGTGCCAGCACCAGTACTAGAACGGTTGAGACCCAGTACTTC. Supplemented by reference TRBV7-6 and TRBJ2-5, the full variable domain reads GAGVSQSPRYKVTKRGQDVALRCDPISGHVSLYWYRQALGQGPEFLTYFNYEAQQDKSGLPNDRFSAERPEGSISTLTIQRTEQRDSAMYRCASTSTRTVETQYFGPGTRLLVL.

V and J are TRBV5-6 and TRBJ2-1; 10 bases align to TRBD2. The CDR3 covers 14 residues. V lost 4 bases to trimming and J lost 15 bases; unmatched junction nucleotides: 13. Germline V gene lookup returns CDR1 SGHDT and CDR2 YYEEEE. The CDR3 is CASSPRTSGSDLFF. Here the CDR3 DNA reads TGTGCCAGCAGCCCACGGACTAGCGGATCGGATCTGTTCTTC.

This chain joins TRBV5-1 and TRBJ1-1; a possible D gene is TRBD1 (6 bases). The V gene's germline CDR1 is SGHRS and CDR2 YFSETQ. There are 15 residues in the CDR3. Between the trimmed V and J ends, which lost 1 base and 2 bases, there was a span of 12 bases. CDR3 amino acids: CASSLTGRGNTEAFF. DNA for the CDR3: TGCGCCAGCAGCTTGACAGGGCGAGGAAACACTGAAGCTTTCTTT.

The chain's CDR3 is CASRRAQGIRETQYF. DNA for the CDR3: TGTGCCAGCAGACGAGCTCAGGGGATTCGAGAGACCCAGTACTTC. The genes are TRBV6-5 and TRBJ2-5; weak D call: TRBD1 (6 bases). V lost 6 bases, J lost 4 bases, and 18 bases lay in between. This CDR3 has 15 residues. CDR1 is MNHEY, CDR2 SVGAGI, per germline.

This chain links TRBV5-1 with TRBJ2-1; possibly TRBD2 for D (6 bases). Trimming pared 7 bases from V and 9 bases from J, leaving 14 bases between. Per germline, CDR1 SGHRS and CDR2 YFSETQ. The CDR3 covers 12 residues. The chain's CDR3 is CASSAGLGEQFF. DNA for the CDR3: TGCGCCAGCTCGGCGGGGCTCGGTGAGCAGTTCTTC.

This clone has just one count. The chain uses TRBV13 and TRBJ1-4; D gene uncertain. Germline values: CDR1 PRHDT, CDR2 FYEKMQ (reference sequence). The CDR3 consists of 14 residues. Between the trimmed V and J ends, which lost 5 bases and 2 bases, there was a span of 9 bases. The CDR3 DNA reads TGTGCCAGCAGCCCAGGTACTACTAATGAAAAACTGTTTTTT. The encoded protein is CASSPGTTNEKLFF. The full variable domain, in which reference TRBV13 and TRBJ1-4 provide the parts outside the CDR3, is AAGVIQSPRHLIKEKRETATLKCYPIPRHDTVYWYQQGPGQDPQFLISFYEKMQSDKGSIPDRFSAQQFSDYHSELNMSSLELGDSALYFCASSPGTTNEKLFFGSGTQLSVL.

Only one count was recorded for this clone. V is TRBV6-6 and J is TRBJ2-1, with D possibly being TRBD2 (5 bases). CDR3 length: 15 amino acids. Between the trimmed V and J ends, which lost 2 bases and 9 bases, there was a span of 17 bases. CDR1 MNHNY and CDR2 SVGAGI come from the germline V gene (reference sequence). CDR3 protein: CASSYPGLTEGEQFF. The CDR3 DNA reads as TGTGCCAGCAGTTACCCTGGCCTAACTGAGGGTGAGCAGTTCTTC.

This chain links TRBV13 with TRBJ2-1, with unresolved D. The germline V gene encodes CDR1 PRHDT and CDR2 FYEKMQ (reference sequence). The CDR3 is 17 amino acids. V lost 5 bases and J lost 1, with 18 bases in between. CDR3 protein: CASSPTVATGSYNEQFF. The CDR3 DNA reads TGTGCCAGCAGCCCTACTGTGGCCACCGGGTCCTACAATGAGCAGTTCTTC.

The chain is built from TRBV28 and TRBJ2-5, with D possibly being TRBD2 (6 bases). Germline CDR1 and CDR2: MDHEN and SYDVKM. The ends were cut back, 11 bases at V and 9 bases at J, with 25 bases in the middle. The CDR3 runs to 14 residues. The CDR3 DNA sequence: TGTGCCTCTAGTACTCGGGAGCCCATTGGAGCCCAGTACTTC. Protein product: CASSTREPIGAQYF. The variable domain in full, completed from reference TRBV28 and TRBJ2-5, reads DVKVTQSSRYLVKRTGEKVFLECVQDMDHENMFWYRQDPGLGLRLIYFSYDVKMKEKGDIPEGYSVSREKKERFSLILESASTNQTSMYLCASSTREPIGAQYFGPGTRLLVL.

The CDR3 DNA is TGTGCCATCAGCCGAGGCGGGAGGTTTGAGCAGTTCTTC. This sequence encodes CAISRGGRFEQFF. The rearrangement joins TRBV10-3 to TRBJ2-1, with TRBD2 matching over 8 bases. V was pared by 6 bases and J by 9 bases, with 7 bases of the junction left unmatched. The CDR3 covers 13 residues. The germline gives CDR1 ENHRY, CDR2 SYGVKD.

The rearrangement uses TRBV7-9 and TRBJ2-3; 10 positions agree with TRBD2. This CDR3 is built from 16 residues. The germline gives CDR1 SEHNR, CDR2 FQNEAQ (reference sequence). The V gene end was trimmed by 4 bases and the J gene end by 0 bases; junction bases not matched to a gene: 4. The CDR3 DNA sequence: TGTGCCAGCAGCTCCACTAGCGGGGCAAGCACAGATACGCAGTATTTT. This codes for CASSSTSGASTDTQYF.

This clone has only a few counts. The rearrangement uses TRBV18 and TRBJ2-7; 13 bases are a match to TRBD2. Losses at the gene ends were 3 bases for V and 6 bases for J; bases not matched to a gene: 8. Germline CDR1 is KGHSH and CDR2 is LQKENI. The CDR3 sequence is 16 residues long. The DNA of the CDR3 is TGTGCCAGCTCACCTCGGACTAGCGGGAGTGGAGGCGAGCAGTACTTC. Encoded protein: CASSPRTSGSGGEQYF.